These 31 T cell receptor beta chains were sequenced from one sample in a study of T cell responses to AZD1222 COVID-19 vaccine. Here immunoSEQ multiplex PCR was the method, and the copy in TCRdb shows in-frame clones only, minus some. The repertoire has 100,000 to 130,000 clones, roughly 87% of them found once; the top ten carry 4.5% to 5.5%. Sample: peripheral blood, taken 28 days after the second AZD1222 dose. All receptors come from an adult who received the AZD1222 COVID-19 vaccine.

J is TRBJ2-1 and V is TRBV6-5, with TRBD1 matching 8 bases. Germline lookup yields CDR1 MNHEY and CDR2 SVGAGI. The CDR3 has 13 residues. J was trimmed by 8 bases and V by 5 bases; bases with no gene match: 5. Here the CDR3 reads CASSLRTGHEQFF. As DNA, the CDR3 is TGTGCCAGCAGTCTGCGGACAGGGCATGAGCAGTTCTTC.

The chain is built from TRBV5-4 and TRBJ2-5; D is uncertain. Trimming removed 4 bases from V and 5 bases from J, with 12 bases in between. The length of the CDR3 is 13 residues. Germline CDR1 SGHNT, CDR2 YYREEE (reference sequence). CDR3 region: CASSPLIEETQYF. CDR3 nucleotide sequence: TGTGCCAGCAGCCCCCTAATCGAGGAGACCCAGTACTTC.

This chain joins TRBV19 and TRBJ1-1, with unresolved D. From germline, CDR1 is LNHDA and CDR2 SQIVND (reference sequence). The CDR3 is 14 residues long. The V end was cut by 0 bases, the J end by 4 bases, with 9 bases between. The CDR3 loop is CASSIDPGSTEAFF. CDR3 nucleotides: TGTGCCAGTAGTATAGATCCGGGGAGCACTGAAGCTTTCTTT.

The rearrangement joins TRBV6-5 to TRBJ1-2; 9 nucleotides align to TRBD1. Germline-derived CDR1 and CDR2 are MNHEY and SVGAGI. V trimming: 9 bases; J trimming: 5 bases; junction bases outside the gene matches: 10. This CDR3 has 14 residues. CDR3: CASSDRQGVYGYTF. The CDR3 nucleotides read TGTGCCAGTTCAGATCGACAGGGGGTTTATGGCTACACCTTC.

The CDR3, as DNA: TGTGCCAGCAGCCCTGGACAGGGCGCATACGAGCAGTACTTC. It specifies CASSPGQGAYEQYF. The chain carries TRBV11-2 and TRBJ2-7; 8 nucleotides match TRBD1. V lost 5 bases and J lost 4; bases outside the gene matches: 7. Germline CDR1 reads SGHAT; CDR2 reads FQNNGV. The CDR3 is made up of 14 amino acids. The full variable domain, in which reference TRBV11-2 and TRBJ2-7 provide the parts outside the CDR3, is EAGVAQSPRYKIIEKRQSVAFWCNPISGHATLYWYQQILGQGPKLLIQFQNNGVVDDSQLPKDRFSAERLKGVDSTLKIQPAKLEDSAVYLCASSPGQGAYEQYFGPGTRLTVT.

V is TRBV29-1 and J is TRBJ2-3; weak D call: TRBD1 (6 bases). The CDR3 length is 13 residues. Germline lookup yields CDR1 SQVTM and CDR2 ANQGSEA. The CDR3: CRGAEAYTDTQYF. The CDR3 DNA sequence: TGCAGGGGGGCAGAAGCTTACACAGATACGCAGTATTTT.

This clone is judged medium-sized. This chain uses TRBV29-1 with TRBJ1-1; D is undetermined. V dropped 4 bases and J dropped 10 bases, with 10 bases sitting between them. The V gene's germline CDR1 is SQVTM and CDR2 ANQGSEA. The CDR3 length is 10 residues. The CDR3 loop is CSVVEKGAFF. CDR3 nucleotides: TGCAGCGTTGTAGAGAAGGGAGCTTTCTTT.

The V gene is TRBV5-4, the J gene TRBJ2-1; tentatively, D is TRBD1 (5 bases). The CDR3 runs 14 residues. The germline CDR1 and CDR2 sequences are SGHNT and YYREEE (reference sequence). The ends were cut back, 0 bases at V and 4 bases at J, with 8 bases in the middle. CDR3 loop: CASSLVGVYNEQFF. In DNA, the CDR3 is TGTGCCAGCAGCTTGGTAGGGGTTTACAATGAGCAGTTCTTC.

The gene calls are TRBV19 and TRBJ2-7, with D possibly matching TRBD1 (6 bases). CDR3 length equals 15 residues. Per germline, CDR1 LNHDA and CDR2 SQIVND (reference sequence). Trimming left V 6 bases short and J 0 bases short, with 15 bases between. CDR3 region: CASSSGTFVSYEQYF. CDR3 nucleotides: TGTGCCAGTAGCTCCGGGACATTCGTCTCCTACGAGCAGTACTTC.

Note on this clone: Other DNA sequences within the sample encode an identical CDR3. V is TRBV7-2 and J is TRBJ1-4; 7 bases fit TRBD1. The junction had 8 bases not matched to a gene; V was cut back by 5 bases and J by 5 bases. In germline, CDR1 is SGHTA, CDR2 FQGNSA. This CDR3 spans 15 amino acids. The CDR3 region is CASSPRQGGNEKLFF. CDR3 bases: TGTGCCAGCAGCCCCCGACAGGGAGGGAATGAAAAACTGTTTTTT. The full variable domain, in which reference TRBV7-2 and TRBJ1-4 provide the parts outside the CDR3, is GAGVSQSPSNKVTEKGKDVELRCDPISGHTALYWYRQSLGQGLEFLIYFQGNSAPDKSGLPSDRFSAERTGGSVSTLTIQRTQQEDSAVYLCASSPRQGGNEKLFFGSGTQLSVL.

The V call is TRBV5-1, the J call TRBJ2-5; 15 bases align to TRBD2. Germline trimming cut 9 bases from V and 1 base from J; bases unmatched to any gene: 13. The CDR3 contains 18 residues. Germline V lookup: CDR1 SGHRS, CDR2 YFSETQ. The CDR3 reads CATSAGTSGGFLQETQYF. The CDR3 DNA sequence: TGCGCCACTTCGGCCGGGACTAGCGGGGGGTTTCTCCAAGAGACCCAGTACTTC.

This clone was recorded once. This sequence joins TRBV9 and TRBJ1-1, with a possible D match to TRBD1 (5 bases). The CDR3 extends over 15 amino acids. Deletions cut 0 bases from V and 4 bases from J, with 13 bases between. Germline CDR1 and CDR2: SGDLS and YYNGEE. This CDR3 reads CASSVEAGTGTEAFF. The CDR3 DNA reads TGTGCCAGCAGCGTAGAGGCGGGGACGGGCACTGAAGCTTTCTTT. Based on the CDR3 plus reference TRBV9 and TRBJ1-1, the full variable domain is DSGVTQTPKHLITATGQRVTLRCSPRSGDLSVYWYQQSLDQGLQFLIQYYNGEERAKGNILERFSAQQFPDLHSELNLSSLELGDSALYFCASSVEAGTGTEAFFGQGTRLTVV.

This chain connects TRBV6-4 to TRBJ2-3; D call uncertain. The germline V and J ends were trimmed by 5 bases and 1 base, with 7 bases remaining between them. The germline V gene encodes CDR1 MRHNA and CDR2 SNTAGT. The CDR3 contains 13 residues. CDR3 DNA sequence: TGTGCCAGCAGTCCTACCGGCACAGATACGCAGTATTTT. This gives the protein CASSPTGTDTQYF.

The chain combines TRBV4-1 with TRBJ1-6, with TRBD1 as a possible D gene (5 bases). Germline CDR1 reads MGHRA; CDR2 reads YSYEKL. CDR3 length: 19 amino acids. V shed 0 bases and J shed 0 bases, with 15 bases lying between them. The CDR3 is CASSQDPGAANSYNSPLHF. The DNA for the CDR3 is TGCGCCAGCAGCCAAGATCCCGGGGCGGCTAACTCCTATAATTCACCCCTCCACTTT.

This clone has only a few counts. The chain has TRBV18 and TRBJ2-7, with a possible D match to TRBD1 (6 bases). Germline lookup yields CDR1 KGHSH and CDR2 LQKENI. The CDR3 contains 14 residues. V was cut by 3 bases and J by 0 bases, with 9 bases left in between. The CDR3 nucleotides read TGTGCCAGCTCACCCACAGGGAGCTCCTACGAGCAGTACTTC. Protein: CASSPTGSSYEQYF.

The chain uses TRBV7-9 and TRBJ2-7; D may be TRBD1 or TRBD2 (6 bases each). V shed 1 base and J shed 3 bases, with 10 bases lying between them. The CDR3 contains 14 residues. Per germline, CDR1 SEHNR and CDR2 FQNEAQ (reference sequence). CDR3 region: CASSLGGGLYEQYF. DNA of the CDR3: TGTGCCAGCAGCTTAGGAGGGGGACTCTACGAGCAGTACTTC.

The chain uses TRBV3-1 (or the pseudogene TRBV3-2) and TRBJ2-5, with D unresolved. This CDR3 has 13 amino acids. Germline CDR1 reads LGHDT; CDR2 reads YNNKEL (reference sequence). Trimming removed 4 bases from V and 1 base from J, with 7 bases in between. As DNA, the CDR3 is TGTGCCAGCAGCCCTCCGGCCCAAGAGACCCAGTACTTC. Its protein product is CASSPPAQETQYF.

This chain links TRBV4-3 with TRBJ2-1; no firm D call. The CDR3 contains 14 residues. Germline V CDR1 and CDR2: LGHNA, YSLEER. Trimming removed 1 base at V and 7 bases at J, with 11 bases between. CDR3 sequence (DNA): TGCGCCAGCAGCCAAGGAGTAAGAAGGAATGAGCAGTTCTTC. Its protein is CASSQGVRRNEQFF.

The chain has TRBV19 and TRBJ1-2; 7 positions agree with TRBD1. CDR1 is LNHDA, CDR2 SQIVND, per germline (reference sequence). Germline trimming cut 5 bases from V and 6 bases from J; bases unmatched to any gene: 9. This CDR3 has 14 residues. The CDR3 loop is CASSSRGTANGYTF. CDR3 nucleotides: TGTGCCAGTAGTTCCCGGGGGACAGCCAATGGCTACACCTTC.

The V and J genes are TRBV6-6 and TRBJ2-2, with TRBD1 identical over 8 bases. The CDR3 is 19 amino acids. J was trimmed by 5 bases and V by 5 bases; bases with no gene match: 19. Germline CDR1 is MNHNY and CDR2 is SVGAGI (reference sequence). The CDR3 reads CASSHRETGQVGRTGELFF. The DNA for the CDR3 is TGTGCCAGCAGTCACCGAGAGACGGGACAGGTGGGACGAACCGGGGAGCTGTTTTTT.

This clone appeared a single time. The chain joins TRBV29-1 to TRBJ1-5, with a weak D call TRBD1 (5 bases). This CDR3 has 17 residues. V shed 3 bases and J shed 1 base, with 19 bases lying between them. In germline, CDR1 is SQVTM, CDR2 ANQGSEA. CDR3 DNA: TGCAGCGTTGACGGCAGGGTGGTGGGCGGGAGCAATCAGCCCCAGCATTTT. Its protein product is CSVDGRVVGGSNQPQHF.

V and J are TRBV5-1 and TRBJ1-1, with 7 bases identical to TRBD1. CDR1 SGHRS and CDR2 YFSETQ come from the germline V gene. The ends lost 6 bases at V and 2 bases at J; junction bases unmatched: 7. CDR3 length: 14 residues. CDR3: CASTQGQINTEAFF. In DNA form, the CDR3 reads TGCGCCAGCACCCAGGGACAGATCAACACTGAAGCTTTCTTT.

CDR3 nucleotide sequence: TGTGCCAGCAGCTTAGAGGTGGGGGGCTCCTACAATGAGCAGTTCTTC. It yields the protein CASSLEVGGSYNEQFF. V usage is TRBV7-2 and J usage is TRBJ2-1; a weak D match, TRBD2 (6 bases). The CDR3 is made up of 16 amino acids. Germline CDR1 is SGHTA and CDR2 is FQGNSA. V was trimmed by 1 base and J by 0 bases, leaving 10 bases between them.

In DNA, the CDR3 is TGCGCCAGCCGGGCGGGACAGGGCACAGATACGCAGTATTTT. Translation gives CASRAGQGTDTQYF. V usage is TRBV5-1 and J usage is TRBJ2-3; TRBD1 matches at 8 bases. Losses at the gene ends were 7 bases for V and 1 base for J; bases not matched to a gene: 5. Per the germline V gene, CDR1 is SGHRS and CDR2 is YFSETQ. The CDR3 totals 14 residues.

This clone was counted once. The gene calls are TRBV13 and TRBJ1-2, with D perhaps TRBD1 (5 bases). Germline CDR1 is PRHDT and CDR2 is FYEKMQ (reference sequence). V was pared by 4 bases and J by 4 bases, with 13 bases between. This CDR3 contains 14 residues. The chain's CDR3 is CASSSGRPAYGYTF. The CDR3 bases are TGTGCCAGCAGCTCGGGACGACCAGCCTATGGCTACACCTTC.

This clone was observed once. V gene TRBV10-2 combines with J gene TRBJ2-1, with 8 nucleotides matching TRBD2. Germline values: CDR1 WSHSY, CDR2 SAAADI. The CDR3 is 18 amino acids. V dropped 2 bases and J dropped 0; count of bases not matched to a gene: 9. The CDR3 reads CASSEIGLALSSYNEQFF. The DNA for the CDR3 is TGCGCCAGCAGTGAGATAGGACTAGCCTTGAGCTCCTACAATGAGCAGTTCTTC.

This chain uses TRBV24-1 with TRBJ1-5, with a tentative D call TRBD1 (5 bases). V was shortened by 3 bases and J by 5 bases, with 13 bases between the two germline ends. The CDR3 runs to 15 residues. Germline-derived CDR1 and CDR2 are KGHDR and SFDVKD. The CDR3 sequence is CATSDRGRGYQPQHF. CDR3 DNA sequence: TGTGCCACCAGTGATCGGGGAAGGGGCTATCAGCCCCAGCATTTT.

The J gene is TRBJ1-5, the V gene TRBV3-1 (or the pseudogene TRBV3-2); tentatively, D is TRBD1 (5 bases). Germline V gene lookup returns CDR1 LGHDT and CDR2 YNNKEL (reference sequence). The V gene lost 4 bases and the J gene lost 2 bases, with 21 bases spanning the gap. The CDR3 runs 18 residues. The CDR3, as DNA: TGTGCCAGCAGCCCCTCGGGGACGTATGGTAGGGGCAATCAGCCCCAGCATTTT. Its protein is CASSPSGTYGRGNQPQHF.

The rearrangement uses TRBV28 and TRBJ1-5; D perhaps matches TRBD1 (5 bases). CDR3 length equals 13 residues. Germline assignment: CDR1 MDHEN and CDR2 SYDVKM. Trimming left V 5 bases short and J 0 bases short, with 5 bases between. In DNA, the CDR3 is TGTGCCAGCAGTCAGGGTAGCAATCAGCCCCAGCATTTT. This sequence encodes CASSQGSNQPQHF.

The CDR3: CASSRRVAGTDTQYF. For the CDR3, the DNA is TGTGCCAGCAGCCGGCGAGTAGCGGGGACAGATACGCAGTATTTT. The chain recombines TRBV9 with TRBJ2-3, with TRBD2 matching over 8 bases. V dropped 4 bases and J dropped 3; count of bases not matched to a gene: 7. This CDR3 is built from 15 residues. Germline-derived CDR1 and CDR2 are SGDLS and YYNGEE.

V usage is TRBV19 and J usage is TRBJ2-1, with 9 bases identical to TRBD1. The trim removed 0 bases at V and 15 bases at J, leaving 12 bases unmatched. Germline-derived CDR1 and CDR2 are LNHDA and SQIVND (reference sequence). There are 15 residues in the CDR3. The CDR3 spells CASSIERTGDFKRFF. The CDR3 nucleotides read TGTGCCAGTAGTATAGAGAGGACAGGGGATTTCAAACGGTTCTTC.